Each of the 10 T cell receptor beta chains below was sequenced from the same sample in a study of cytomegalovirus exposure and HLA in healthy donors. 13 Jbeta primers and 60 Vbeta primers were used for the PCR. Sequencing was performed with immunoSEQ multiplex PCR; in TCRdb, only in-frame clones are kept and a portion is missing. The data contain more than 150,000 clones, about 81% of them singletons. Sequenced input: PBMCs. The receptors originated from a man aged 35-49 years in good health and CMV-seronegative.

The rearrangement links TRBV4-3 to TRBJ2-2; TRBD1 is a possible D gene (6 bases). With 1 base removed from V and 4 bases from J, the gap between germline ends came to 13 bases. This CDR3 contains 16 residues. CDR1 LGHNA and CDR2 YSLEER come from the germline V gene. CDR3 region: CASSQGTVDLTGELFF. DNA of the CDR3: TGCGCCAGCAGCCAAGGGACAGTTGACCTCACCGGGGAGCTGTTTTTT.

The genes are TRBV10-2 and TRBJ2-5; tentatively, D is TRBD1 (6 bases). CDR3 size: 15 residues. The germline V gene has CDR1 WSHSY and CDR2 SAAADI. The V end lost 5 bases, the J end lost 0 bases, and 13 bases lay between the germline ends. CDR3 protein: CASSILGGYQETQYF. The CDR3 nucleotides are TGCGCCAGCAGTATCCTAGGGGGATACCAAGAGACCCAGTACTTC.

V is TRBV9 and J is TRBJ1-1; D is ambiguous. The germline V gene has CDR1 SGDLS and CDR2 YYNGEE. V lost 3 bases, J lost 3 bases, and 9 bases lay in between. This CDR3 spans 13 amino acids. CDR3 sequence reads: CASSATVDTEAFF. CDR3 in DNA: TGTGCCAGCAGCGCCACAGTGGACACTGAAGCTTTCTTT.

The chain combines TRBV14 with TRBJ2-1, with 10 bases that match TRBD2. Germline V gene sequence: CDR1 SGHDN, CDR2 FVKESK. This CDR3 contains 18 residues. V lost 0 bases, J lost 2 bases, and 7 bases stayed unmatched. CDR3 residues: CASSQERTGLATYNEQFF. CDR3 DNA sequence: TGTGCCAGCAGCCAAGAAAGGACGGGACTAGCGACCTACAATGAGCAGTTCTTC.

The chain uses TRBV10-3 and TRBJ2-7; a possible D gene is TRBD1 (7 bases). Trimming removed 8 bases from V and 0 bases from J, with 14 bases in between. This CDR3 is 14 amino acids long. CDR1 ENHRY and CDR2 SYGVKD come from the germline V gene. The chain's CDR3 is CAISRGVTSYEQYF. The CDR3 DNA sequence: TGTGCCATCTCCAGGGGGGTTACCTCCTACGAGCAGTACTTC.

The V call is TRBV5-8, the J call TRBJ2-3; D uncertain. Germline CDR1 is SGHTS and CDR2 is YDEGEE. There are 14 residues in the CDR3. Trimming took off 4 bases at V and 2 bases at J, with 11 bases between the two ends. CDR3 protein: CASSPWAPTDTQYF. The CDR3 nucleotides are TGTGCCAGCAGCCCTTGGGCCCCCACAGATACGCAGTATTTT.

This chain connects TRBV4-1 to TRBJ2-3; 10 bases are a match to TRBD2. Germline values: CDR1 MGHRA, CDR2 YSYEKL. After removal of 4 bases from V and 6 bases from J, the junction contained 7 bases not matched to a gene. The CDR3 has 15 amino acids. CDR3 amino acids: CASSRLGLASDTQYF. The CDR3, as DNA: TGCGCCAGCAGCCGCCTGGGACTAGCGTCCGATACGCAGTATTTT.

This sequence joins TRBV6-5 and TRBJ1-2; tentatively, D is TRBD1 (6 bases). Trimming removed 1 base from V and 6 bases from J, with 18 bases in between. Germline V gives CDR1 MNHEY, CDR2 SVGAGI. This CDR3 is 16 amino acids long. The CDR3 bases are TGTGCCAGCAGTTACTATCGTAGGCGGACAGCCCATGGCTACACCTTC. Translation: CASSYYRRRTAHGYTF.

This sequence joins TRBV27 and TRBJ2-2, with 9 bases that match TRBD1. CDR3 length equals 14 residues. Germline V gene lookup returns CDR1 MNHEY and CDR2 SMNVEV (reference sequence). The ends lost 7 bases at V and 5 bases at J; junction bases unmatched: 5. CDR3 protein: CASIQGAGTGELFF. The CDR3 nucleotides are TGTGCCAGCATACAGGGGGCAGGGACCGGGGAGCTGTTTTTT.

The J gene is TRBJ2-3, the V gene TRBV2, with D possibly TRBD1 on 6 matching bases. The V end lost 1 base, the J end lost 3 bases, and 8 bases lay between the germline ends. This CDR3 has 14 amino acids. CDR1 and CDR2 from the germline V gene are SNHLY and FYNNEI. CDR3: CASSEVGGTDTQYF. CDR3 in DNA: TGTGCCAGCAGTGAAGTAGGGGGAACAGATACGCAGTATTTT.